These 16 T cell receptor beta chains came from one sample sequenced in a study of cytomegalovirus exposure and HLA in healthy donors. The protocol was immunoSEQ multiplex PCR, while the TCRdb copy is restricted to in-frame clones and leaves out a portion. The repertoire holds 100,000 to 150,000 clones, with approximately 91% as singletons. What was sequenced was PBMCs. Receptors originate from a young woman in good health and CMV-seronegative.

The chain uses TRBV7-6 and TRBJ2-7, with TRBD1 matching over 9 bases. Trimming took 5 bases from V and 2 from J; bases not matched to a gene: 7. The CDR3 has 15 residues. Per the germline V gene, CDR1 is SGHVS and CDR2 is FNYEAQ. The CDR3 sequence: CASSPTRQGAYEQYF. The DNA for the CDR3 is TGTGCCAGCAGCCCGACTCGACAGGGGGCCTACGAGCAGTACTTC. The full variable domain, with the rest looked up from reference TRBV7-6 and TRBJ2-7, is GAGVSQSPRYKVTKRGQDVALRCDPISGHVSLYWYRQALGQGPEFLTYFNYEAQQDKSGLPNDRFSAERPEGSISTLTIQRTEQRDSAMYRCASSPTRQGAYEQYFGPGTRLTVT.

V is TRBV5-1 and J is TRBJ2-1; 11 bases fit TRBD2. Germline V gene lookup returns CDR1 SGHRS and CDR2 YFSETQ. After removal of 3 bases from V and 1 base from J, the junction contained 9 bases not matched to a gene. There are 18 residues in the CDR3. The CDR3, as DNA: TGCGCCAGCAGCTCCCTAGCGGGAGGTAGTTTTTCCTACAATGAGCAGTTCTTC. Translation: CASSSLAGGSFSYNEQFF.

This chain connects TRBV5-1 to TRBJ2-7; 10 positions match TRBD2. The CDR3 loop spans 15 amino acids. Germline CDR1 reads SGHRS; CDR2 reads YFSETQ. With V trimmed by 5 bases and J by 3 bases, 8 bases remained unmatched. CDR3: CASSPRLAGNYEQYF. Written as DNA, the CDR3 is TGCGCCAGCAGTCCTCGACTAGCGGGTAACTACGAGCAGTACTTC. The full variable domain, with the rest looked up from reference TRBV5-1 and TRBJ2-7, is KAGVTQTPRYLIKTRGQQVTLSCSPISGHRSVSWYQQTPGQGLQFLFEYFSETQRNKGNFPGRFSGRQFSNSRSEMNVSTLELGDSALYLCASSPRLAGNYEQYFGPGTRLTVT.

This chain connects TRBV7-2 to TRBJ2-2; D unclear. Trimming took 1 base from V and 11 from J, leaving 11 bases between them. CDR3 length: 13 residues. Germline CDR1 SGHTA, CDR2 FQGNSA. CDR3 loop: CASSLGVLVELFF. The CDR3 DNA reads as TGTGCCAGCAGCTTAGGAGTACTGGTTGAGCTGTTTTTT.

The chain combines TRBV7-8 with TRBJ2-7, with 11 bases that match TRBD2. J was trimmed by 3 bases and V by 0 bases; bases with no gene match: 13. Germline loops: CDR1 SGHVS, CDR2 FQNEAQ. The length of the CDR3 is 19 residues. The CDR3 DNA follows: TGTGCCAGCAGCTTAGCCGCTGGACAGACTAGCGGGGTCATCTACGAGCAGTACTTC. Translation gives CASSLAAGQTSGVIYEQYF.

In nucleotides, the CDR3 is TGTGCCAGCAGCTTAGAGGGAGTAGAGAGCTCCTACGAGCAGTACTTC. Its translation: CASSLEGVESSYEQYF. The chain employs TRBV11-2 and TRBJ2-7; perhaps TRBD2 as D (5 bases). Germline V CDR1 and CDR2: SGHAT, FQNNGV. The CDR3 has 16 amino acids. V lost 0 bases and J lost 0, with 12 bases in between.

As DNA, the CDR3 is TGTGCCAGCAGCGTGCACGTAGCGGGACTAGGGAATGAGCAGTTCTTC. This translates into CASSVHVAGLGNEQFF. The V gene is TRBV9, the J gene TRBJ2-1, with 8 bases matching TRBD2. Germline V gives CDR1 SGDLS, CDR2 YYNGEE. This CDR3 is built from 16 residues. V lost 2 bases to trimming and J lost 7 bases; unmatched junction nucleotides: 11. Drawing the rest from reference TRBV9 and TRBJ2-1, the complete variable domain is DSGVTQTPKHLITATGQRVTLRCSPRSGDLSVYWYQQSLDQGLQFLIQYYNGEERAKGNILERFSAQQFPDLHSELNLSSLELGDSALYFCASSVHVAGLGNEQFFGPGTRLTVL.

The rearrangement uses TRBV29-1 and TRBJ2-3; D gene uncertain. This CDR3 spans 10 amino acids. Germline CDR1 and CDR2: SQVTM and ANQGSEA. Trimming shortened V by 4 bases and J by 4 bases, and 3 bases separated the two germline ends. The CDR3 DNA is TGCAGCGTTGTAGCAGATACGCAGTATTTT. Translation gives CSVVADTQYF.

The CDR3 sequence is CASSRGTSGTGELFF. The CDR3 DNA is TGTGCCAGCAGTCGCGGGACTAGCGGGACCGGGGAGCTGTTTTTT. V gene TRBV6-6 combines with J gene TRBJ2-2; TRBD2 matches 12 bases. Germline trimming cut 5 bases from V and 5 bases from J; bases unmatched to any gene: 3. Germline lookup yields CDR1 MNHNY and CDR2 SVGAGI (reference sequence). This CDR3 has 15 amino acids.

This chain connects TRBV21-1 to TRBJ2-7; the table calls TRBD2, which could not be checked here. TRBV21-1 is labeled a pseudogene. The CDR3 is 14 amino acids. CDR3 sequence reads: CASSKTTRFHEQYF. The CDR3 coding sequence is TGTGCCAGCAGCAAAACGACTAGGTTCCACGAGCAGTACTTC.

The chain recombines TRBV7-6 with TRBJ2-7, with D tentatively TRBD1 (5 bases). Trimming pared 4 bases from V and 4 bases from J, leaving 8 bases between. The germline V gene has CDR1 SGHVS and CDR2 FNYEAQ. This CDR3 is 12 amino acids long. The CDR3 region is CASSSSGYEQYF. The CDR3 coding sequence is TGTGCCAGCAGCTCATCAGGGTACGAGCAGTACTTC. Full variable domain (outside the CDR3, taken from reference TRBV7-6 and TRBJ2-7): GAGVSQSPRYKVTKRGQDVALRCDPISGHVSLYWYRQALGQGPEFLTYFNYEAQQDKSGLPNDRFSAERPEGSISTLTIQRTEQRDSAMYRCASSSSGYEQYFGPGTRLTVT.

This clone was counted a few times. V is TRBV30 and J is TRBJ1-5; D is ambiguous. The CDR3 sequence is 13 residues long. Germline V gene data show CDR1 as GTSNPN and CDR2 as SVGIG (reference sequence). Trimming took 4 bases from V and 2 from J, leaving 9 bases between them. In DNA, the CDR3 is TGTGCCTGGAATGAGCAGGGCAATCAGCCCCAGCATTTT. It encodes CAWNEQGNQPQHF.

The J gene is TRBJ1-2, the V gene TRBV5-5; the D gene is possibly TRBD1 (6 bases). The CDR3 is 14 residues long. V was trimmed by 0 bases and J by 3 bases, leaving 9 bases between them. The germline gives CDR1 SGHKS, CDR2 YYEKEE (reference sequence). The CDR3 spells CASSLGSGDYGYTF. The DNA of the CDR3 is TGTGCCAGCAGCTTGGGGTCAGGGGACTATGGCTACACCTTC.

The gene calls are TRBV15 and TRBJ1-5; D unclear. There are 17 residues in the CDR3. In germline, CDR1 is LNHNV, CDR2 YYDKDF (reference sequence). Trimming pared 0 bases from V and 0 bases from J, leaving 12 bases between. CDR3 bases: TGTGCCACCAGCAGAGATCTCGCCGGAGATAGCAATCAGCCCCAGCATTTT. Translation: CATSRDLAGDSNQPQHF.

V usage is TRBV28 and J usage is TRBJ1-2; 8 bases are shared with TRBD1. With 5 bases clipped from V and 8 bases from J, the junction kept 10 bases outside the gene matches. Germline V CDR1 and CDR2: MDHEN, SYDVKM. The CDR3 has 14 amino acids. The CDR3 loop reads CASSLGQGALGYTF. Written as DNA, the CDR3 is TGTGCCAGCAGTCTAGGGCAGGGGGCATTAGGCTACACCTTC.

This chain uses TRBV19 with TRBJ2-2; TRBD1 matches 7 bases. Germline loops: CDR1 LNHDA, CDR2 SQIVND (reference sequence). After removal of 4 bases from V and 11 bases from J, the junction contained 4 bases not matched to a gene. The CDR3 loop spans 12 amino acids. The CDR3 bases are TGTGCCAGTAGTACTCGACAGGGAGAGCTGTTTTTT. Encoded protein: CASSTRQGELFF.